A selection of T cell receptor beta chains follows, all from one sample in a study of regulatory T cells in long-lasting Graves disease. TCRdb analysed the multiplex PCR reads with MiXCR anew, one entry per CDR3 protein. This table has hundreds of thousands of distinct CDR3 sequences, roughly 20% appearing once. Here the sequenced sample was peripheral blood mononuclear cells (PBMCs), taken when the disease was refractory, from a patient treated with antithyroid drugs. Every receptor here comes from a female donor with Graves disease. Both conserved end residues are part of each CDR3. The D gene is left open where the match is weak. Where a row states a size, it is once, few, many or the class of an expanded clone; other rows omit it.

j_call d_call v_call clone_size cdr3_aa cdr3_nt
TRBJ1-1 NA TRBV6-1 few CASSEFWGVGGEAFF TGTGCCAGCAGTGAATTTTGGGGGGTGGGGGGTGAAGCTTTCTTT
TRBJ2-2 NA TRBV7-9 NA CASSPPGVDTGELFF TGTGCCAGCAGCCCCCCAGGGGTCGACACCGGGGAGCTGTTTTTT
TRBJ1-1 NA TRBV3-1 few CASSQDEGRAFF TGTGCCAGCAGCCAAGATGAGGGGCGAGCTTTCTTT
TRBJ2-7 NA TRBV7-9 once CASSPGDGTSSYEQYF TGTGCCAGCAGCCCTGGGGACGGCACAAGCTCCTACGAGCAGTACTTC
TRBJ2-7 NA TRBV19 once CASSPLVTAAYEQYF TGTGCCAGTAGTCCTCTCGTGACGGCAGCCTACGAGCAGTACTTC
TRBJ2-1 NA TRBV27 many CASRTFAQSNNEQFF TGTGCCAGCAGGACCTTCGCCCAGTCAAACAATGAGCAGTTCTTC
TRBJ2-5 TRBD2 TRBV12-3/TRBV12-4 few CASSLGVAGFARETQYF TGTGCCAGCAGCTTGGGGGTAGCGGGATTCGCTCGAGAGACCCAGTACTTC
TRBJ2-6 NA TRBV27 NA CASSLSNGANVLTF TGTGCCAGCAGTTTATCTAATGGGGCCAACGTCCTGACTTTC
TRBJ2-7 NA TRBV15 few CATSRETAYEQCF TGTGCCACCAGCAGAGAGACCGCCTACGAGCAGTGCTTC
TRBJ2-4 TRBD1 TRBV6-2/TRBV6-3 NA CAIDSGTGLSYF TGTGCCATCGACTCCGGGACAGGCCTATCATACTTC
TRBJ2-2 NA TRBV9 few CASSVVGYGSGELFF TGTGCCAGCAGCGTAGTGGGTTATGGGTCCGGGGAGCTGTTTTTT
TRBJ2-2 NA TRBV29-1 NA CSVGMLAGELFF TGCAGCGTGGGAATGCTCGCCGGGGAGCTGTTTTTT
TRBJ1-5 NA TRBV4-1 few CASSPSPSGLKPQHF TGCGCCAGCAGCCCCTCCCCGTCCGGGTTAAAGCCCCAGCATTTT
TRBJ2-3 TRBD2 TRBV20-1 NA CSAVSGTYTDTQYF TGCAGTGCAGTAAGCGGGACGTACACAGATACGCAGTATTTT
TRBJ2-1 TRBD2 TRBV10-3 few CAISPTSGSYNEQFF TGTGCCATCAGTCCGACTAGCGGGTCCTACAATGAGCAGTTCTTC
TRBJ1-5 TRBD1 TRBV27 NA CASSPTGVPNQPQHF TGTGCCAGCAGTCCCACAGGGGTCCCGAATCAGCCCCAGCATTTT
TRBJ1-5 NA TRBV10-3 NA CAISKQVGSNQLQHF TGTGCCATCAGTAAACAGGTGGGGAGCAATCAGCTCCAGCATTTT
TRBJ2-5 NA TRBV19 NA CASSETGVGETQYF TGTGCCAGTAGTGAAACCGGGGTTGGGGAGACCCAGTACTTC
TRBJ1-6 NA TRBV5-1 few CASSLYQETSPLHF TGCGCCAGCAGCTTGTATCAGGAGACTTCACCCCTCCACTTT
TRBJ2-3 TRBD2 TRBV12-3/TRBV12-4 NA CASSPQREGLDTQYF TGTGCCAGCAGTCCCCAGCGGGAGGGACTGGATACGCAGTATTTT
TRBJ2-4 NA TRBV28 NA CASSAPSGTGGNIQYF TGTGCCAGCAGTGCCCCCTCGGGGACGGGCGGGAACATTCAGTACTTC
TRBJ1-2 NA TRBV20-1 many CSARGYTF TGCAGTGCTCGAGGCTACACCTTC
TRBJ2-7 TRBD2 TRBV29-1 NA CSVEGEGISGRNYEQYF TGCAGCGTTGAAGGGGAGGGTATTAGCGGGAGAAACTACGAGCAGTACTTC
TRBJ1-2 NA TRBV6-2/TRBV6-3 many CASSYRGLGYTF TGTGCCAGCAGTTACAGAGGGCTCGGCTACACCTTC
TRBJ1-2 NA TRBV7-2 NA CASSSGLSTNYGYTF TGTGCCAGCAGCTCAGGGCTATCAACTAACTATGGCTACACCTTC
TRBJ1-2 NA TRBV29-1 many CSVVKGANYGYTF TGCAGCGTTGTTAAGGGAGCTAACTATGGCTACACCTTC
TRBJ2-3 TRBD1 TRBV4-1 few CARGGTGGFTDTQYF TGCGCCAGAGGCGGGACAGGGGGTTTCACAGATACGCAGTATTTT
TRBJ2-5 TRBD1 TRBV28 many CASSPPRDRGRKETQYF TGTGCCAGCAGTCCACCTAGAGACAGGGGAAGGAAAGAGACCCAGTACTTC
TRBJ1-4 TRBD1 TRBV12-3/TRBV12-4 NA CASTLTGQMAF TGTGCCAGCACACTTACGGGACAGATGGCTTTT
TRBJ2-7 NA TRBV28 many CASSSVGGWNEQYF TGTGCCAGCAGCTCTGTCGGGGGCTGGAACGAGCAGTACTTC
TRBJ2-5 NA TRBV12-3/TRBV12-4 many CASSSDTGSGPQETQYF TGTGCCAGCAGTTCAGATACCGGTTCGGGTCCCCAAGAGACCCAGTACTTC
TRBJ2-5 TRBD1 TRBV4-1 few CASRKDRDQETQYF TGCGCCAGCAGAAAGGACAGGGACCAAGAGACCCAGTACTTC
TRBJ2-6 NA TRBV20-1 many CSAREKTGFGANVLTF TGCAGTGCTAGAGAGAAAACAGGGTTCGGGGCCAACGTCCTGACTTTC
TRBJ1-1 NA TRBV5-1 NA CASSLDGKAFF TGCGCCAGCAGCTTGGATGGGAAAGCTTTCTTT
TRBJ1-1 NA TRBV27 many CASSPTGRTEAFF TGTGCCAGCAGTCCAACAGGGCGAACTGAAGCTTTCTTT
TRBJ2-7 NA TRBV2 many CASSARYEQYF TGTGCCAGCAGTGCCCGATACGAGCAGTACTTC
TRBJ1-1 TRBD1 TRBV13 few CASSSADPGQGRVTEAFF TGTGCCAGCAGCTCCGCCGACCCGGGACAGGGGCGGGTGACTGAAGCTTTCTTT
TRBJ1-1 NA TRBV12-3/TRBV12-4 many CASRRSENTEAFF TGTGCCAGCAGGCGGTCAGAGAACACTGAAGCTTTCTTT
TRBJ1-4 TRBD1 TRBV28 many CASSPTTGDDEKLFF TGTGCCAGCAGTCCGACGACAGGGGATGATGAAAAACTGTTTTTT
TRBJ2-7 NA TRBV20-1 NA CSARPGTVSRYEQYF TGCAGTGCTAGACCTGGGACCGTTAGTAGATACGAGCAGTACTTC